This paragraph reports one T cell receptor (beta chain). Its specificity is unknown. This CDR3 is 13 amino acids long. V trimming: 5 bases; J trimming: 3 bases; junction bases outside the gene matches: 4. Germline-derived CDR1 and CDR2 are MNHEY and SMNVEV (reference sequence). This entry comes from a study of cytomegalovirus exposure and HLA in healthy donors. Study-level findings and limits: Some public TCRs appeared in many individuals, while most sequences were rare. When the data were analyzed later, several of the most significant clusters appeared to be linked to common viral pathogens. V- and J-gene trimming of TCR beta was linked (in a later analysis) to a missense DCLRE1C variant.

The PCR used 60 Vbeta and 13 Jbeta primers. Method: immunoSEQ multiplex PCR; TCRdb's copy keeps in-frame clones and lacks some. The sample carries 65,000 to 85,000 clones, more than 60% recorded once. Donors likely had unrecorded immune exposures despite being nominally healthy when sampled. The receptor was isolated from a male donor in good health and CMV-seropositive. This chain joins TRBV27 and TRBJ2-7, with 7 bases that match TRBD1. Material for sequencing was PBMCs. This CDR3 reads CASSTGADYEQYF. For the CDR3, the DNA is TGTGCCAGCAGTACAGGGGCCGACTACGAGCAGTACTTC.